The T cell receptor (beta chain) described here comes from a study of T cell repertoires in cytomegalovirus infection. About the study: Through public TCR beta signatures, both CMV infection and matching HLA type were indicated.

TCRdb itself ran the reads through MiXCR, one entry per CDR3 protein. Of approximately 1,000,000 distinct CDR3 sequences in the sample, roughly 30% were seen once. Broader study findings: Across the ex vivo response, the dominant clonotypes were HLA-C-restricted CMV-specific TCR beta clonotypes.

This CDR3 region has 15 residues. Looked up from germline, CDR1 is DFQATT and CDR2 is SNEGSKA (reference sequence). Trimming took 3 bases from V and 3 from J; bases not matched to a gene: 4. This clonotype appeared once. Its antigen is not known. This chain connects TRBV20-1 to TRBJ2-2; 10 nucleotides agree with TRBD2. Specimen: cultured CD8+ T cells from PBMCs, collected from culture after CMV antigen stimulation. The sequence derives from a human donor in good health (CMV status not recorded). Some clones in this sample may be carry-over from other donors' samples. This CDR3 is CSARNSGGYTGELFF. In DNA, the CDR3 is TGCAGTGCTAGGAATAGCGGGGGGTACACCGGGGAGCTGTTTTTT.